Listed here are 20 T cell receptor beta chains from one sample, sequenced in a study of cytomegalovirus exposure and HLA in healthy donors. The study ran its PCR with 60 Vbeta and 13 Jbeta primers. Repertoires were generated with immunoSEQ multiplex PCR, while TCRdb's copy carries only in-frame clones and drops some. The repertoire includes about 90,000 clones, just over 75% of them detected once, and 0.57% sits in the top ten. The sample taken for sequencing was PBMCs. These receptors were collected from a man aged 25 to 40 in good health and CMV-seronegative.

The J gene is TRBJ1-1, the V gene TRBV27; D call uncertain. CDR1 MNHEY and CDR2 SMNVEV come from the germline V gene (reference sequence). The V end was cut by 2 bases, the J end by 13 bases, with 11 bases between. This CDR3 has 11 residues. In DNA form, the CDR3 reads TGTGCCAGCAGTTTAAATTATCGGGTTTTCTTT. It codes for CASSLNYRVFF.

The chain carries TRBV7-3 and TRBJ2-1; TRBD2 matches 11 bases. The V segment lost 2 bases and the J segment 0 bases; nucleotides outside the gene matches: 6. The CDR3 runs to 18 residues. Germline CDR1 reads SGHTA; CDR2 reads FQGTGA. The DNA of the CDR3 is TGTGCCAGCAGCTTAGTAGCGGGAGGGCTGAACTCCTACAATGAGCAGTTCTTC. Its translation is CASSLVAGGLNSYNEQFF.

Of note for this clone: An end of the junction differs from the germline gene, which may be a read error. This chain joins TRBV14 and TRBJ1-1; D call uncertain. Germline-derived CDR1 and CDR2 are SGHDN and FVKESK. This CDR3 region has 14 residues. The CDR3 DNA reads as TGTGCCACCAGCCCCTCATCTCGGGGCACTGAAGCTTTCTTT. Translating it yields CATSPSSRGTEAFF.

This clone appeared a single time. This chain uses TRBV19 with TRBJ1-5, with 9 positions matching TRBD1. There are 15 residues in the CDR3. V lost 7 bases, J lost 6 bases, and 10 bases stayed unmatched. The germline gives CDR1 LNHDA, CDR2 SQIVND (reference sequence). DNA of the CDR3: TGTGCCAGTACCCTCGGACAGGGGTTTCGTCAGCCCCAGCATTTT. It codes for CASTLGQGFRQPQHF.

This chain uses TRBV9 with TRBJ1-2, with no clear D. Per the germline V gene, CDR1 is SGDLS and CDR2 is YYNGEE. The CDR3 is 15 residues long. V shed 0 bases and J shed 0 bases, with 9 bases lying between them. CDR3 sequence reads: CASSVAGNANYGYTF. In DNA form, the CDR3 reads TGTGCCAGCAGCGTAGCCGGGAACGCTAACTATGGCTACACCTTC.

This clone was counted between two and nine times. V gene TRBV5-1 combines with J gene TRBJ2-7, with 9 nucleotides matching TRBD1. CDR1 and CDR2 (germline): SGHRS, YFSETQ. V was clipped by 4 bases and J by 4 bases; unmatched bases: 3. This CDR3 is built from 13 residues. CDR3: CASSTGTGYEQYV. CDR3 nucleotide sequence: TGCGCCAGCAGCACCGGGACAGGGTACGAGCAGTACGTC.

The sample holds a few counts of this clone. CDR3 sequence (DNA): TGCGCCAGCAGCCGAGACAGGAATAACTATGGCTACACCTTC. Amino acids: CASSRDRNNYGYTF. The chain is built from TRBV4-3 and TRBJ1-2, with a weak D call TRBD1 (6 bases). CDR3 size: 14 residues. Germline V gene data show CDR1 as LGHNA and CDR2 as YSLEER. V lost 4 bases, J lost 1 base, and 10 bases lay in between.

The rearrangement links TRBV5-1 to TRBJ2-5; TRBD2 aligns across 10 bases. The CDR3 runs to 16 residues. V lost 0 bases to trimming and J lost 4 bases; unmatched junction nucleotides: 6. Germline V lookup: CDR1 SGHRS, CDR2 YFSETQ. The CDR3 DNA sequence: TGCGCCAGCAGCTTGGGATTAGCGGGGGGAATAGAGACCCAGTACTTC. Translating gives CASSLGLAGGIETQYF.

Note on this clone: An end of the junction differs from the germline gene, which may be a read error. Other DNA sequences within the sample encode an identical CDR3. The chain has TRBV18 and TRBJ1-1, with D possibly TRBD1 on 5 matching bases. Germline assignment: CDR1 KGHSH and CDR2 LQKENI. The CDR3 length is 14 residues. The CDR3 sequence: CASSPGGSNTEAFF. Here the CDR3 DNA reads TGTGCCAGCTCACCAGGGGGGTCGAACACTGAGGCTTTCTTT.

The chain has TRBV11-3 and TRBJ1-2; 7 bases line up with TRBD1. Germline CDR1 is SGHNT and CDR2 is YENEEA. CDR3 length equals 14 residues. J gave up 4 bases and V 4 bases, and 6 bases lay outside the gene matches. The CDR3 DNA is TGTGCCAGCAGCTACACAGGGGAGAGCTATGGCTACACCTTC. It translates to CASSYTGESYGYTF.

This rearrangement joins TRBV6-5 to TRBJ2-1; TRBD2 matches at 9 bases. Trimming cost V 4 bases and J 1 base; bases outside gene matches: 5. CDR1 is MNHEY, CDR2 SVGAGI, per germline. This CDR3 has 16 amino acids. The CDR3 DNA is TGTGCCAGCAGTTTCTCCCTAGCGGGGTCCTACAATGAGCAGTTCTTC. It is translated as CASSFSLAGSYNEQFF.

CDR3 sequence reads: CASSLSALNRDSWNTEAFF. CDR3 sequence (DNA): TGTGCCAGTAGTCTATCTGCACTTAACCGGGACAGCTGGAACACTGAAGCTTTCTTT. V is TRBV19 and J is TRBJ1-1; 7 nucleotides agree with TRBD1. The V gene's germline CDR1 is LNHDA and CDR2 SQIVND (reference sequence). The length of the CDR3 is 19 residues. V shed 5 bases, J shed 1 base, and the junction held 19 bases outside the gene matches.

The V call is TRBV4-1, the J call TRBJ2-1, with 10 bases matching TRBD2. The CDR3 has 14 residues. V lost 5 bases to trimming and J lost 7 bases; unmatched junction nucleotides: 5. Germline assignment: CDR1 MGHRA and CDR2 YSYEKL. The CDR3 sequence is CASSGASGRNEQFF. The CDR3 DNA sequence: TGCGCCAGCAGCGGGGCTAGCGGGAGAAATGAGCAGTTCTTC.

This CDR3 reads CASSARTGDNEKLFF. In nucleotides, the CDR3 is TGTGCCAGTAGCGCACGGACAGGGGACAATGAAAAACTGTTTTTT. The V and J genes are TRBV19 and TRBJ1-4; 9 nucleotides line up with TRBD1. The V segment lost 6 bases and the J segment 5 bases; nucleotides outside the gene matches: 7. Per germline, CDR1 LNHDA and CDR2 SQIVND (reference sequence). The CDR3 is 15 amino acids.

CDR3 amino acids: CASSLDGLEKLFF. The CDR3 DNA reads TGTGCCAGCAGCCTAGACGGACTTGAAAAACTGTTTTTT. The rearrangement joins TRBV7-9 to TRBJ1-4; D is unclear. CDR1 and CDR2 from the germline V gene are SEHNR and FQNEAQ (reference sequence). The CDR3 extends over 13 amino acids. V was pared by 5 bases and J by 7 bases, with 11 bases between.

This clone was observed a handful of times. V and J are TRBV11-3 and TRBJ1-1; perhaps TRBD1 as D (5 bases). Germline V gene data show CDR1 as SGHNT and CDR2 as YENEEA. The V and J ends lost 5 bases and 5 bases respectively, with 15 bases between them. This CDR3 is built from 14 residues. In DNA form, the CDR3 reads TGTGCCAGCAGCCCCTCCGATAGGGGAACTGAAGCTTTCTTT. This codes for CASSPSDRGTEAFF.

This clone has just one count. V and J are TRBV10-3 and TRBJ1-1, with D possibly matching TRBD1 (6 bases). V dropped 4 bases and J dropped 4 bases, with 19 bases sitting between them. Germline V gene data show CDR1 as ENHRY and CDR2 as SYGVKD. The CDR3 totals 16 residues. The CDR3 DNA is TGTGCCATCAGTGCAAAGGAGCTCACAGGGAGCACTGAAGCTTTCTTT. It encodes CAISAKELTGSTEAFF.

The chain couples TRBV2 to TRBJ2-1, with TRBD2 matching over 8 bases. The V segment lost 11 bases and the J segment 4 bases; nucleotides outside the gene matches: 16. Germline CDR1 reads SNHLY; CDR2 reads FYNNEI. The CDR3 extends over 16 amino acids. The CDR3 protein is CAQRASGRAGYNEQFF. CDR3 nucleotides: TGTGCCCAAAGGGCTAGCGGGCGGGCAGGATACAATGAGCAGTTCTTC.

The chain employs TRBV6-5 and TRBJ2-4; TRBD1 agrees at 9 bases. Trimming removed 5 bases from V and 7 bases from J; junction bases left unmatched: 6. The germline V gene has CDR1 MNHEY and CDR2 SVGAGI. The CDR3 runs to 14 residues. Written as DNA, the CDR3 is TGTGCCAGCAGTCGGGACAGGGAGTCGAACATTCAGTACTTC. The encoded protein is CASSRDRESNIQYF.

The CDR3 loop is CASSLGGQGAESNQPQHF. The CDR3 DNA is TGTGCCAGCAGCTTAGGGGGACAGGGGGCCGAAAGCAATCAGCCCCAGCATTTT. This sequence joins TRBV7-2 and TRBJ1-5, with TRBD1 identical over 12 bases. The V segment lost 1 base and the J segment 1 base; nucleotides outside the gene matches: 5. The length of the CDR3 is 18 residues. Germline lookup yields CDR1 SGHTA and CDR2 FQGNSA. Based on the CDR3 plus reference TRBV7-2 and TRBJ1-5, the full variable domain is GAGVSQSPSNKVTEKGKDVELRCDPISGHTALYWYRQSLGQGLEFLIYFQGNSAPDKSGLPSDRFSAERTGGSVSTLTIQRTQQEDSAVYLCASSLGGQGAESNQPQHFGDGTRLSIL.